This entry lists 27 T cell receptor beta chains sequenced from one sample in a study of T-cell reconstitution after alpha-beta-depleted transplantation in children (dated by TCRdb to the mid-2010s). This specimen's treatment or condition label, per the study, means: allogeneic hematopoietic cell transplantation with graft depleted of TCRalphabeta T cells and CD19 B cells. Receptor libraries were prepared by PCR. TCRdb shows the sequencer as Illumina HiSeq 2500. TCR library preparation used molecular barcoding, with unique molecular identifiers applied to normalize quantification of the TCRbeta repertoire. The raw public reads went through TCRdb reprocessing: fastp at Q25, MiXCR clone calling, in-frame beta chains kept. Each record represents a unique CDR3 protein, reported with the most common genes and DNA among its rows. Across this sample there are around 450,000 distinct CDR3 sequences, with 16% seen only once. 25% to 35% of the sample is taken by the ten largest.

Here the sequenced sample was PBMCs, mostly from graft donor cells, taken 360 days after TCRalphabeta/CD19-depleted stem cell transplant. The receptor set was obtained from a boy younger than two who had a stem cell transplant for Wiskott-Aldrich syndrome, so the T cells may come from the graft donor.

The sample holds many counts of this clonotype. The V and J genes are TRBV6-1 and TRBJ2-5; TRBD2 matches at 10 bases. J was trimmed by 3 bases and V by 6 bases; bases with no gene match: 7. The germline V gene encodes CDR1 MNHNS and CDR2 SASEGT. The CDR3 contains 15 residues. In nucleotides, the CDR3 is TGTGCCAGCAGCCCGGCTCTAGCGGGAGAAGAGACCCAGTACTTC. Amino acid sequence: CASSPALAGEETQYF.

This clonotype was counted a few times. This chain uses TRBV24-1 with TRBJ2-1, with D possibly being TRBD1 (6 bases). V dropped 4 bases and J dropped 8 bases, with 14 bases sitting between them. The V gene's germline CDR1 is KGHDR and CDR2 SFDVKD. CDR3 length: 14 amino acids. CDR3 in amino acids: CATSDPDDRHEQFF. The CDR3 region has the DNA TGTGCCACCAGTGACCCCGACGACAGGCATGAGCAGTTCTTC.

V is TRBV5-1 and J is TRBJ2-7; no firm D call. The CDR3 loop spans 13 amino acids. Per the germline V gene, CDR1 is SGHRS and CDR2 is YFSETQ. The V and J ends lost 0 bases and 6 bases respectively, with 10 bases between them. CDR3 DNA: TGCGCCAGCAGCTTGGTAGCACTTGGCGAGCAGTACTTC. Translating gives CASSLVALGEQYF. The entire variable domain, with the rest obtained from reference TRBV5-1 and TRBJ2-7, is as follows: KAGVTQTPRYLIKTRGQQVTLSCSPISGHRSVSWYQQTPGQGLQFLFEYFSETQRNKGNFPGRFSGRQFSNSRSEMNVSTLELGDSALYLCASSLVALGEQYFGPGTRLTVT.

This chain uses TRBV5-1 with TRBJ2-7, with 8 bases lining up with TRBD1. The V gene's germline CDR1 is SGHRS and CDR2 YFSETQ. The CDR3 covers 13 residues. The junction had 8 bases not matched to a gene; V was cut back by 8 bases and J by 4 bases. The CDR3 nucleotides are TGCGCCAGTGGGACAGGCGTAGGATACGAGCAGTACTTC. It is translated as CASGTGVGYEQYF.

This clonotype was observed a handful of times. The chain couples TRBV5-1 to TRBJ2-1; 16 bases map to TRBD2. The CDR3 loop spans 16 amino acids. Germline values: CDR1 SGHRS, CDR2 YFSETQ. With 7 bases clipped from V and 3 bases from J, the junction kept 4 bases outside the gene matches. The CDR3 region is CASRGLAGGNYNEQFF. The DNA of the CDR3 is TGCGCCAGCCGGGGACTAGCGGGGGGGAACTACAATGAGCAGTTCTTC.

This clonotype has ten or more counts. The rearrangement joins TRBV12-3 or TRBV12-4 to TRBJ1-5; 7 bases fit TRBD1. J lost 4 bases, V lost 7 bases, and 7 bases had no gene match. The CDR3 totals 14 residues. The CDR3 is CASKRDRGNQPQHF. In nucleotides, the CDR3 is TGTGCCAGCAAACGGGACAGAGGGAATCAGCCCCAGCATTTT.

This CDR3 reads CSGRDGSNQPQHF. The CDR3 bases are TGCAGTGGGCGGGACGGTAGCAATCAGCCCCAGCATTTT. This rearrangement joins TRBV20-1 to TRBJ1-5, with a weak D call TRBD1 (5 bases). V was clipped by 7 bases and J by 0 bases, with 10 bases between them. Germline CDR1 DFQATT, CDR2 SNEGSKA (reference sequence). The CDR3 consists of 13 residues.

This clonotype was detected only a few times. The rearrangement uses TRBV15 and TRBJ2-4; D possibly corresponds to TRBD1 (5 bases). The length of the CDR3 is 20 residues. From germline, CDR1 is LNHNV and CDR2 YYDKDF (reference sequence). Trimming removed 1 base from V and 0 bases from J, with 22 bases in between. Written as DNA, the CDR3 is TGTGCCACCAGCAGAGTCGCAGGGCTAAGTCCAGCCTCAGCCAAAAACATTCAGTACTTC. This translates into CATSRVAGLSPASAKNIQYF.

DNA for the CDR3: TGCGCCAGCAGCTTGGGGAGACTAGCGGGAGGATTTAATGAGCAGTTCTTC. This translates into CASSLGRLAGGFNEQFF. This rearrangement joins TRBV5-1 to TRBJ2-1, with 13 bases fitting TRBD2. The CDR3 consists of 17 residues. Germline trimming cut 0 bases from V and 7 bases from J; bases unmatched to any gene: 7. Germline lookup yields CDR1 SGHRS and CDR2 YFSETQ.

This clonotype turned up a few times. The rearrangement links TRBV5-1 to TRBJ2-3; D remains ambiguous. The CDR3 has 13 amino acids. Germline V gives CDR1 SGHRS, CDR2 YFSETQ. V was cut by 7 bases and J by 2 bases, with 11 bases left in between. The CDR3 DNA is TGCGCCAGCGTCCCAGACTCCACAGATACGCAGTATTTT. Amino acid sequence: CASVPDSTDTQYF.

About this clonotype itself: Given a much more abundant clone one base away, this may be a read error. The chain carries TRBV5-6 and TRBJ2-6; D is possibly TRBD2 (7 bases). There are 16 residues in the CDR3. Per germline, CDR1 SGHDT and CDR2 YYEEEE. The CDR3 DNA follows: TGTGCCAGCAGCTGGCCTAATAGGGGGGGGGCCATCGTCCTGACTTTC. Its translation is CASSWPNRGGAIVLTF.

This clonotype was recorded a few times. This chain joins TRBV5-1 and TRBJ2-5; 9 bases map to TRBD1. This CDR3 has 17 residues. Per the germline V gene, CDR1 is SGHRS and CDR2 is YFSETQ. Losses at the gene ends were 3 bases for V and 5 bases for J; bases not matched to a gene: 14. This chain's CDR3 is CASSSLTGGRPWETQYF. For the CDR3, the DNA is TGCGCCAGCAGCTCCCTGACAGGGGGACGACCTTGGGAGACCCAGTACTTC.

The sample holds a few counts of this clonotype. This chain joins TRBV12-3 or TRBV12-4 and TRBJ2-4, with D maybe TRBD2 (7 bases). The CDR3 totals 13 residues. Trimming shortened V by 4 bases and J by 8 bases, and 12 bases separated the two germline ends. CDR3 bases: TGTGCCAGCAGTTCAAGGGGGGGGGACATTCAGTACTTC. It codes for CASSSRGGDIQYF.

The chain couples TRBV10-3 to TRBJ2-1, with 12 bases that match TRBD1. The CDR3 contains 17 residues. Germline CDR1 ENHRY, CDR2 SYGVKD. With 3 bases clipped from V and 9 bases from J, the junction kept 12 bases outside the gene matches. CDR3 residues: CAISERDLGQGASEQFF. CDR3 in DNA: TGTGCCATCAGTGAAAGGGATTTGGGACAGGGGGCTAGTGAGCAGTTCTTC.

This clonotype was counted a few times. The chain combines TRBV6-6 with TRBJ2-5; D not resolved. This CDR3 contains 11 residues. Per the germline V gene, CDR1 is MNHNY and CDR2 is SVGAGI (reference sequence). The ends were cut back, 5 bases at V and 3 bases at J, with 4 bases in the middle. In DNA, the CDR3 is TGTGCCAGCAGTGCAAAAGAGACCCAGTACTTC. Encoded protein: CASSAKETQYF.

This rearrangement joins TRBV9 to TRBJ2-1; TRBD2 matches at 7 bases. The J segment lost 8 bases and the V segment lost 2 bases, leaving 4 bases of the junction unmatched. Germline-derived CDR1 and CDR2 are SGDLS and YYNGEE. This CDR3 spans 13 amino acids. CDR3 residues: CASSVRGRDEQFF. In DNA, the CDR3 is TGTGCCAGCAGCGTCCGTGGGAGGGATGAGCAGTTCTTC.

V gene TRBV12-3 or TRBV12-4 combines with J gene TRBJ2-2, with a possible D match to TRBD1 (5 bases). The CDR3 runs to 14 residues. With 3 bases removed from V and 7 bases from J, the gap between germline ends came to 12 bases. In nucleotides, the CDR3 is TGTGCCAGCAGTTTTCGCAGGGTAGGCGGGGAGCTGTTTTTT. It specifies CASSFRRVGGELFF.

This clonotype turned up a few times. J is TRBJ2-7 and V is TRBV28; TRBD2 matches at 7 bases. With 6 bases clipped from V and 0 bases from J, the junction kept 14 bases outside the gene matches. Per germline, CDR1 MDHEN and CDR2 SYDVKM. This CDR3 has 17 residues. This chain's CDR3 is CASRRSSGTKISYEQYF. DNA of the CDR3: TGTGCCAGCAGAAGGTCTAGCGGTACTAAAATCTCCTACGAGCAGTACTTC. The full variable domain, rest sourced from reference TRBV28 and TRBJ2-7, is DVKVTQSSRYLVKRTGEKVFLECVQDMDHENMFWYRQDPGLGLRLIYFSYDVKMKEKGDIPEGYSVSREKKERFSLILESASTNQTSMYLCASRRSSGTKISYEQYFGPGTRLTVT.

This clonotype occurred a few times. CDR3 amino acids: CASSRDRDNEQYF. CDR3 in DNA: TGTGCCAGTAGTCGGGACAGGGATAACGAGCAGTACTTC. The V and J genes are TRBV19 and TRBJ2-7, with 9 nucleotides matching TRBD1. CDR1 is LNHDA and CDR2 is SQIVND in the germline V gene (reference sequence). Trimming at V came to 5 bases and at J to 5 bases, leaving 4 bases not matched to a gene. The CDR3 has 13 residues.

This clonotype was counted between two and nine times. The chain uses TRBV7-9 and TRBJ1-2; no clear D. The V end was cut by 2 bases, the J end by 8 bases, with 15 bases between. The CDR3 is 14 residues long. Germline V CDR1 and CDR2: SEHNR, FQNEAQ (reference sequence). The CDR3 loop is CASSLQAFPRGYTF. The CDR3, as DNA: TGTGCCAGCAGCTTACAAGCGTTTCCAAGGGGCTACACCTTC. Based on the CDR3 plus reference TRBV7-9 and TRBJ1-2, the full variable domain is DTGVSQNPRHKITKRGQNVTFRCDPISEHNRLYWYRQTLGQGPEFLTYFQNEAQLEKSRLLSDRFSAERPKGSFSTLEIQRTEQGDSAMYLCASSLQAFPRGYTFGSGTRLTVV.

This clonotype showed up just a few times. The chain carries TRBV12-3 or TRBV12-4 and TRBJ2-6; D gene uncertain. Trimming removed 3 bases from V and 0 bases from J, with 6 bases in between. There are 15 residues in the CDR3. The CDR3 DNA sequence: TGTGCCAGCAGTTTCTTAAGCTCTGGGGCCAACGTCCTGACTTTC. Protein sequence: CASSFLSSGANVLTF.

The CDR3 loop reads CASSQRGGSGRRADTQYF. In DNA, the CDR3 is TGCGCCAGCAGCCAAAGGGGAGGCAGCGGGAGAAGGGCAGATACGCAGTATTTT. The V call is TRBV4-1, the J call TRBJ2-3, with TRBD2 identical over 8 bases. J lost 4 bases, V lost 2 bases, and 14 bases had no gene match. The CDR3 runs to 18 residues. The V gene's germline CDR1 is MGHRA and CDR2 YSYEKL.

This clonotype was seen repeatedly, ten times or more. The chain combines TRBV24-1 with TRBJ2-1; D might be TRBD1 or TRBD2, each matching 7 bases. Germline V CDR1 and CDR2: KGHDR, SFDVKD. There are 16 residues in the CDR3. Deletions cut 2 bases from V and 4 bases from J, with 14 bases between. The CDR3 reads CATSDSRQGGYNEQFF. CDR3 coding DNA: TGTGCCACCAGTGATTCCCGCCAGGGGGGGTACAATGAGCAGTTCTTC.

The gene calls are TRBV7-8 and TRBJ2-3; TRBD2 matches at 16 bases. With 4 bases clipped from V and 3 bases from J, the junction kept 4 bases outside the gene matches. The length of the CDR3 is 17 residues. CDR1 and CDR2 from the germline V gene are SGHVS and FQNEAQ. CDR3 in amino acids: CASSSMGLAGGTDTQYF. Here the CDR3 DNA reads TGTGCCAGCAGCTCTATGGGACTAGCGGGAGGGACAGATACGCAGTATTTT.

The rearrangement uses TRBV24-1 and TRBJ2-1; 8 bases fit TRBD2. Germline V CDR1 and CDR2: KGHDR, SFDVKD. The V and J ends lost 3 bases and 5 bases, in that order; junction bases with no gene match: 8. The CDR3 totals 16 residues. The CDR3 DNA reads as TGTGCCACCAGTGATGGGCAGCGGGAGCCCAACAATGAGCAGTTCTTC. Encoded protein: CATSDGQREPNNEQFF.

This clonotype was observed a handful of times. V usage is TRBV10-3 and J usage is TRBJ2-7; no reliable D call. The CDR3 is 14 amino acids. Between the trimmed V and J ends, which lost 1 base and 2 bases, there was a span of 9 bases. Germline lookup yields CDR1 ENHRY and CDR2 SYGVKD. For the CDR3, the DNA is TGTGCCATCAGTGAGTGGGCAGGAGCCTACGAGCAGTACTTC. It encodes CAISEWAGAYEQYF.

The V call is TRBV7-6, the J call TRBJ2-1; D may be TRBD1 (8 bases). Germline V gene data show CDR1 as SGHVS and CDR2 as FNYEAQ. Trimming took 1 base from V and 4 from J, leaving 17 bases between them. The CDR3 extends over 17 amino acids. CDR3 amino acids: CASSLGGQGLMYNEQFF. For the CDR3, the DNA is TGTGCCAGCAGCTTAGGCGGACAGGGACTAATGTACAATGAGCAGTTCTTC. Using reference TRBV7-6 and TRBJ2-1 for the parts outside the CDR3, the full variable domain is GAGVSQSPRYKVTKRGQDVALRCDPISGHVSLYWYRQALGQGPEFLTYFNYEAQQDKSGLPNDRFSAERPEGSISTLTIQRTEQRDSAMYRCASSLGGQGLMYNEQFFGPGTRLTVL.